This TCR beta chain is drawn from a study of technical replicates of blood from a handful of donors. CDR1 and CDR2 (germline): MNHNY, SVGAGI (reference sequence). The V end lost 6 bases, the J end lost 2 bases, and 14 bases lay between the germline ends. The CDR3 has 15 residues. Using immunoSEQ multiplex PCR, the repertoire was profiled, and TCRdb retains in-frame clones only, with some absent. The sample includes about 90,000 clones, around 94% of them seen just once. The chain couples TRBV6-6 to TRBJ1-5; the D is unclear. The receptor's source is a human donor in good health. Sequencing was done on a sample of T cells isolated from PBMCs. The DNA of the CDR3 is TGTGCCAGCAGCCTGAGGCAGCTTCGCAATCAGCCCCAGCATTTT. Its translation: CASSLRQLRNQPQHF.